The clone carrying this T cell receptor beta chain occurred a few times. These data are taken from a study of graft-versus-host responses after intestinal transplantation. Germline V gene lookup returns CDR1 MDHEN and CDR2 SYDVKM. The CDR3 length is 15 residues. The V end was cut by 5 bases, the J end by 5 bases, with 18 bases between. Some clones are missing from TCRdb's copy, which holds only in-frame ones; the method was immunoSEQ multiplex PCR. The sample shows roughly 14,000 clones, almost 30% of them seen only once. Stimulators, 200,000 irradiated and violet-dye-labeled cells, were plated with 200,000 CFSE-labeled responder cells.

The sequence was obtained from a human patient who received an intestinal transplant. Sample: alloreactive CD4+ T cells from a mixed lymphocyte reaction culture, taken before intestinal transplant. Subset given: CFSE-low proliferating T cells sorted from approximately six-day pre-transplant mixed lymphocyte reaction (GvH or HvG direction). The J gene is TRBJ2-5, the V gene TRBV28; the D is unclear. In DNA form, the CDR3 reads TGTGCCAGCAGTCCCTATACTCCCTCCTGGGAGACCCAGTACTTC. Protein sequence: CASSPYTPSWETQYF.